A single sample gave rise to the 29 T cell receptor beta chains below, sequenced in a study of shared T cell receptors in the human thymus. The method was immunoSEQ multiplex PCR; TCRdb's version includes in-frame clones alone and lacks a portion of them. The sample yields 540,000 or so clones, around 78% seen once. The data also belong to a second study, concerning human thymus T cells.

Material for sequencing was thymocytes. The receptors come from a boy under two years old with a congenital heart defect.

The chain employs TRBV11-2 and TRBJ1-1; a possible D gene is TRBD1 (5 bases). The germline gives CDR1 SGHAT, CDR2 FQNNGV. CDR3 length: 14 residues. V was shortened by 3 bases and J by 2 bases, with 10 bases between the two germline ends. The CDR3 sequence: CASSLEGLNTEAFF. Written as DNA, the CDR3 is TGTGCCAGCAGCTTGGAGGGGCTAAACACTGAAGCTTTCTTT. The whole variable domain, filled in from reference TRBV11-2 and TRBJ1-1, reads EAGVAQSPRYKIIEKRQSVAFWCNPISGHATLYWYQQILGQGPKLLIQFQNNGVVDDSQLPKDRFSAERLKGVDSTLKIQPAKLEDSAVYLCASSLEGLNTEAFFGQGTRLTVV.

V is TRBV15 and J is TRBJ1-5; D gene ambiguous. CDR1 and CDR2 from the germline V gene are LNHNV and YYDKDF (reference sequence). V gave up 0 bases and J gave up 6 bases, with 21 bases separating them. The CDR3 contains 18 residues. The CDR3 region is CATSRDWAEWGESQPQHF. DNA of the CDR3: TGTGCCACCAGCAGAGATTGGGCAGAATGGGGAGAAAGTCAGCCCCAGCATTTT.

The chain employs TRBV5-1 and TRBJ2-5; D is ambiguous. The CDR3 totals 14 residues. With 4 bases removed from V and 4 bases from J, the gap between germline ends came to 14 bases. Germline values: CDR1 SGHRS, CDR2 YFSETQ. CDR3 in amino acids: CASSQSPRVETQYF. The CDR3 DNA reads as TGCGCCAGCAGCCAATCCCCCCGGGTAGAGACCCAGTACTTC.

The chain couples TRBV2 to TRBJ1-5; TRBD1 agrees at 8 bases. The CDR3 loop spans 16 amino acids. After removal of 6 bases from V and 0 bases from J, the junction contained 7 bases not matched to a gene. Per the germline V gene, CDR1 is SNHLY and CDR2 is FYNNEI. For the CDR3, the DNA is TGTGCCAGCAGCCTAGAGGGACAGGATAGCAATCAGCCCCAGCATTTT. Translated, it gives CASSLEGQDSNQPQHF.

V gene TRBV28 combines with J gene TRBJ2-7; 12 positions agree with TRBD2. CDR1 and CDR2 (germline): MDHEN, SYDVKM. The junction had 9 bases not matched to a gene; V was cut back by 1 base and J by 5 bases. The length of the CDR3 is 17 residues. This CDR3 reads CASSLSQLAGGFNEQYF. CDR3 coding DNA: TGTGCCAGCAGTTTATCCCAACTAGCGGGAGGATTCAACGAGCAGTACTTC.

This chain joins TRBV5-8 and TRBJ1-2, with D maybe TRBD1 (6 bases). CDR3 length: 14 residues. The germline CDR1 and CDR2 sequences are SGHTS and YDEGEE. The V end was cut by 4 bases, the J end by 4 bases, with 14 bases between. The CDR3 spells CASSGTTGIYGYTF. Here the CDR3 DNA reads TGTGCCAGCAGCGGAACAACAGGGATCTATGGCTACACCTTC. Complete variable domain (other parts from reference TRBV5-8 and TRBJ1-2): EAGVTQSPTHLIKTRGQQATLRCSPISGHTSVYWYQQALGLGLQFLLWYDEGEERNRGNFPPRFSGRQFPNYSSELNVNALELEDSALYLCASSGTTGIYGYTFGSGTRLTVV.

The chain joins TRBV4-1 to TRBJ2-7; 8 positions match TRBD1. CDR3 length: 15 amino acids. J lost 4 bases, V lost 3 bases, and 8 bases had no gene match. The germline CDR1 and CDR2 sequences are MGHRA and YSYEKL. CDR3 coding DNA: TGCGCCAGCAGCCACGGGACAGGACCGCCGTACGAGCAGTACTTC. Its translation: CASSHGTGPPYEQYF.

The J gene is TRBJ2-7, the V gene TRBV5-1; D perhaps matches TRBD1 (6 bases). The CDR3 sequence is 12 residues long. Germline V gene sequence: CDR1 SGHRS, CDR2 YFSETQ. V shed 4 bases and J shed 3 bases, with 8 bases lying between them. In DNA form, the CDR3 reads TGCGCCAGCAGCAGGGGGATCTACGAGCAGTACTTC. Its protein product is CASSRGIYEQYF.

V and J are TRBV27 and TRBJ2-7; TRBD2 is a possible D gene (5 bases). The CDR3 contains 15 residues. V lost 6 bases and J lost 1, with 16 bases in between. CDR1 and CDR2 from the germline V gene are MNHEY and SMNVEV (reference sequence). The CDR3 nucleotides are TGTGCCAGCAGCTGGCGGGTCCGGGCTTCCTACGAGCAGTACTTC. It yields the protein CASSWRVRASYEQYF.

Only a few counts were recorded for this clone. V is TRBV7-9 and J is TRBJ2-7; TRBD1 matches 8 bases. CDR1 and CDR2 (germline): SEHNR, FQNEAQ (reference sequence). The CDR3 extends over 15 amino acids. V trimming: 5 bases; J trimming: 3 bases; junction bases outside the gene matches: 9. The CDR3 DNA sequence: TGTGCCAGCAGCCCAGGGGGCCCCCCCCTCTACGAGCAGTACTTC. As protein: CASSPGGPPLYEQYF.

V and J are TRBV7-2 and TRBJ2-7, with 10 bases identical to TRBD2. The CDR3 contains 16 residues. J gave up 2 bases and V 5 bases, and 9 bases lay outside the gene matches. From germline, CDR1 is SGHTA and CDR2 FQGNSA. CDR3 DNA: TGTGCCAGCAGCATGGGACTAGCGCTAAGCCCCTACGAGCAGTACTTC. Amino acids: CASSMGLALSPYEQYF.

The V and J genes are TRBV7-9 and TRBJ1-2; D is unclear. V lost 6 bases, J lost 2 bases, and 4 bases lay in between. Germline V lookup: CDR1 SEHNR, CDR2 FQNEAQ (reference sequence). This CDR3 has 11 amino acids. In nucleotides, the CDR3 is TGTGCCAGCAGGGAGAACTATGGCTACACCTTC. Amino acids: CASRENYGYTF.

The gene calls are TRBV15 and TRBJ1-4, with no clear D. CDR3 size: 12 residues. CDR1 and CDR2 (germline): LNHNV, YYDKDF (reference sequence). The V end lost 5 bases, the J end lost 8 bases, and 9 bases lay between the germline ends. This CDR3 reads CATSGLGEKLFF. CDR3 bases: TGTGCCACCAGCGGACTGGGAGAAAAACTGTTTTTT.

This chain connects TRBV28 to TRBJ2-3; no firm D call. Germline CDR1 is MDHEN and CDR2 is SYDVKM. V lost 2 bases and J lost 4, with 13 bases in between. This CDR3 is 15 amino acids long. As DNA, the CDR3 is TGTGCCAGCAGTTTAACTCGTCTTAGTCCAGATACGCAGTATTTT. Translation gives CASSLTRLSPDTQYF.

The chain is built from TRBV5-4 and TRBJ2-7; 13 nucleotides align to TRBD2. The V gene's germline CDR1 is SGHNT and CDR2 YYREEE (reference sequence). The CDR3 spans 15 residues. With V trimmed by 4 bases and J by 7 bases, 8 bases remained unmatched. The CDR3, as DNA: TGTGCCAGCAGCATTGGACTAGCGGGAGTTGAAGAGCAGTACTTC. Translation: CASSIGLAGVEEQYF.

The V and J genes are TRBV4-2 and TRBJ2-3; 8 bases fit TRBD2. V shed 0 bases, J shed 0 bases, and the junction held 14 bases outside the gene matches. From germline, CDR1 is LGHNA and CDR2 YNFKEQ. This CDR3 spans 20 amino acids. The CDR3 is CASSQDELADIVTSTDTQYF. The CDR3 coding sequence is TGTGCCAGCAGCCAAGACGAACTAGCGGACATCGTCACTAGCACAGATACGCAGTATTTT.

The CDR3 reads CASKVVRDTGGYTF. CDR3 DNA sequence: TGTGCCAGCAAGGTTGTGAGGGACACGGGGGGCTACACCTTC. The rearrangement uses TRBV27 and TRBJ1-2; tentative D call: TRBD1 (6 bases). Germline V gene data show CDR1 as MNHEY and CDR2 as SMNVEV (reference sequence). V lost 7 bases to trimming and J lost 8 bases, with 20 bases between them. The CDR3 has 14 amino acids.

The V and J genes are TRBV5-6 and TRBJ2-5, with 8 bases that match TRBD2. V trimming: 2 bases; J trimming: 2 bases; junction bases outside the gene matches: 2. CDR3 length: 14 residues. Germline CDR1 is SGHDT and CDR2 is YYEEEE. CDR3 sequence reads: CASSFSGTQETQYF. DNA of the CDR3: TGTGCCAGCAGCTTTAGCGGGACTCAAGAGACCCAGTACTTC. Filled out from reference TRBV5-6 and TRBJ2-5, the complete variable domain reads DAGVTQSPTHLIKTRGQQVTLRCSPKSGHDTVSWYQQALGQGPQFIFQYYEEEERQRGNFPDRFSGHQFPNYSSELNVNALLLGDSALYLCASSFSGTQETQYFGPGTRLLVL.

The chain carries TRBV2 and TRBJ1-1; 7 nucleotides agree with TRBD1. This CDR3 contains 13 residues. Germline V gene data show CDR1 as SNHLY and CDR2 as FYNNEI. V dropped 6 bases and J dropped 1; count of bases not matched to a gene: 2. As DNA, the CDR3 is TGTGCCAGCAGGTGGACAGGGAACACTGAAGCTTTCTTT. Its translation is CASRWTGNTEAFF. Based on the CDR3 plus reference TRBV2 and TRBJ1-1, the full variable domain is EPEVTQTPSHQVTQMGQEVILRCVPISNHLYFYWYRQILGQKVEFLVSFYNNEISEKSEIFDDQFSVERPDGSNFTLKIRSTKLEDSAMYFCASRWTGNTEAFFGQGTRLTVV.

The genes are TRBV27 and TRBJ2-7, with TRBD1 matching over 11 bases. CDR3 length: 12 amino acids. Trimming cost V 8 bases and J 6 bases; bases outside gene matches: 3. CDR1 and CDR2 from the germline V gene are MNHEY and SMNVEV (reference sequence). The DNA of the CDR3 is TGTGCCAGCCGGACAGGGGGCGGCGAGCAGTACTTC. Its protein is CASRTGGGEQYF.

This chain links TRBV11-2 with TRBJ2-1; tentative D call: TRBD2 (6 bases). Deletions cut 5 bases from V and 8 bases from J, with 25 bases between. The germline V gene has CDR1 SGHAT and CDR2 FQNNGV. CDR3 size: 17 residues. CDR3 in DNA: TGTGCCAGCAGCCCACACCCTACTACCTTCTCGGGAGATGAGCAGTTCTTC. This codes for CASSPHPTTFSGDEQFF. The full variable domain, with the rest looked up from reference TRBV11-2 and TRBJ2-1, is EAGVAQSPRYKIIEKRQSVAFWCNPISGHATLYWYQQILGQGPKLLIQFQNNGVVDDSQLPKDRFSAERLKGVDSTLKIQPAKLEDSAVYLCASSPHPTTFSGDEQFFGPGTRLTVL.

This clone was picked up a small number of times. The chain employs TRBV6-5 and TRBJ1-1; 9 nucleotides agree with TRBD1. This CDR3 is 13 amino acids long. J gave up 6 bases and V 5 bases, and 4 bases lay outside the gene matches. Germline loops: CDR1 MNHEY, CDR2 SVGAGI. Here the CDR3 reads CASSRQGGAEAFF. CDR3 DNA sequence: TGTGCCAGCAGTCGACAGGGGGGGGCTGAAGCTTTCTTT.

The DNA of the CDR3 is TGCGCCAGCAGCCAAGAGGGCGGAGGACTAGCGGGAGGTTACACCTACGAGCAGTACTTC. Translating it yields CASSQEGGGLAGGYTYEQYF. The chain is built from TRBV4-3 and TRBJ2-7; 14 bases fit TRBD2. Per germline, CDR1 LGHNA and CDR2 YSLEER. V was clipped by 0 bases and J by 2 bases; unmatched bases: 12. CDR3 size: 20 residues.

The chain employs TRBV7-8 and TRBJ2-1; 12 bases are shared with TRBD1. Unmatched junction bases numbered 7, after V lost 5 bases and J lost 8 bases. Germline V lookup: CDR1 SGHVS, CDR2 FQNEAQ. The CDR3 length is 15 residues. The CDR3 reads CASSTGGTGGDEQFF. The CDR3 nucleotides read TGTGCCAGCAGCACGGGAGGGACAGGGGGCGATGAGCAGTTCTTC.

The chain combines TRBV29-1 with TRBJ2-1; the match to TRBD2 covers 15 bases. The trim removed 5 bases at V and 6 bases at J, leaving 14 bases unmatched. The CDR3 totals 18 residues. From germline, CDR1 is SQVTM and CDR2 ANQGSEA. CDR3 DNA: TGCAGCGTTCCCGGGACTAGCGGGAGGCCCAGAGAGGTCAATGAGCAGTTCTTC. Protein product: CSVPGTSGRPREVNEQFF.

A few counts support this clone. This chain links TRBV12-2 with TRBJ1-2. TRBV12-2 corresponds to a pseudogene. The CDR3 runs to 14 residues. For the CDR3, the DNA is TGTGCAAGTCCCCTCGGACGGGGGGGATGGGGCTACACCTTC. This sequence encodes CASPLGRGGWGYTF.

The gene calls are TRBV29-1 and TRBJ2-1; maybe TRBD1 (5 bases). V lost 8 bases, J lost 8 bases, and 16 bases lay in between. Germline V gene data show CDR1 as SQVTM and CDR2 as ANQGSEA. The CDR3 contains 12 residues. DNA of the CDR3: TGCAGCTCCTATAAGGGGTTACATGAGCAGTTCTTC. Translating gives CSSYKGLHEQFF.

The CDR3 here is CASSLESPRGSPLHF. The CDR3 coding sequence is TGCGCCAGCAGCTTGGAGTCCCCACGGGGTTCACCCCTCCACTTT. The chain employs TRBV5-1 and TRBJ1-6, with D uncertain. Germline assignment: CDR1 SGHRS and CDR2 YFSETQ. The CDR3 sequence is 15 residues long. Trimming took 0 bases from V and 9 from J, leaving 13 bases between them.

This clone turned up a few times. The chain links TRBV30 to TRBJ2-1; the match to TRBD2 covers 9 bases. The junction had 25 bases not matched to a gene; V was cut back by 0 bases and J by 10 bases. The germline V gene has CDR1 GTSNPN and CDR2 SVGIG (reference sequence). This CDR3 is 20 amino acids long. CDR3: CAWSVGREGFQLGPQYEQFF. For the CDR3, the DNA is TGTGCCTGGAGTGTAGGGCGGGAGGGGTTCCAATTAGGCCCTCAATACGAGCAGTTCTTC.